The source of this T cell receptor (beta chain) is a study of cytomegalovirus exposure and HLA in healthy donors. Study context: Earlier, some 180 million T cells were analyzed, and over 95 million unique TCR beta sequences were found among them.

With regard to this clone: Its antigen is unknown.

The PCR employed 60 Vbeta primers together with 13 Jbeta primers. The table came from immunoSEQ multiplex PCR; TCRdb's copy has only in-frame clones and leaves some out. The sample contains about 190,000 clones, about 87% of which appear only once. Healthy individuals who donated bone marrow served as the donors. Study findings and constraints: The study carried out a later analysis of TCR beta sequences. It associated roughly 17,000 of them with specific HLA alleles at a false discovery rate of 0.05. Researchers reportedly found TCR beta sequences accurately predicted most subjects' HLA-A and HLA-B alleles.

Material: PBMCs. The origin of this receptor is a man aged 30 to 45 in good health and CMV-seronegative.

The CDR3 DNA sequence: TGTGCCAGCAGTTTGGCTAGCGGGGTAAGCAATGAGCAGTTCTTC. Translating gives CASSLASGVSNEQFF. The chain combines TRBV27 with TRBJ2-1; TRBD2 aligns across 9 bases. V lost 3 bases and J lost 6; bases outside the gene matches: 6. The CDR3 contains 15 residues. CDR1 and CDR2 from the germline V gene are MNHEY and SMNVEV (reference sequence).